A selection of T cell receptor beta chains follows, all from one sample in a study of blood T cell repertoires in COVID-19. Assay used: immunoSEQ multiplex PCR; TCRdb lists only in-frame clones, some missing. The sample yields around 99,000 clones, just over 90% seen once. The sequenced sample consisted of peripheral blood. The receptors were gathered from a man aged 45-65 years with acute or convalescent COVID-19. Both conserved end residues are trimmed from each CDR3. A D gene is named only where the DNA matches it firmly.

j_call: TRBJ2-5; d_call: TRBD2; v_call: TRBV5-1; cdr3_aa: ASSLDVAGKQETQY
j_call: TRBJ2-1; d_call: TRBD2; v_call: TRBV6-2/TRBV6-3; cdr3_aa: ASSYAGGSYNEQF
j_call: TRBJ1-2; d_call: NA; v_call: TRBV28; cdr3_aa: ASSSGGARYGYT
j_call: TRBJ2-1; d_call: NA; v_call: TRBV7-2; cdr3_aa: ASSTQGGSSYNEQF
j_call: TRBJ2-5; d_call: TRBD2; v_call: TRBV6-2/TRBV6-3; cdr3_aa: ASSYPLAGEETQY
j_call: TRBJ1-1; d_call: TRBD1; v_call: TRBV5-1; cdr3_aa: ASSLQGQGNTEAF
j_call: TRBJ1-1; d_call: NA; v_call: TRBV5-4; cdr3_aa: ASSPKGRGLTEAF
j_call: TRBJ2-2; d_call: NA; v_call: TRBV3-1/TRBV3-2; cdr3_aa: ASSQTRYGELF
j_call: TRBJ1-2; d_call: NA; v_call: TRBV27; cdr3_aa: ATYSSRDNILNYGYT
j_call: TRBJ1-1; d_call: TRBD1; v_call: TRBV18; cdr3_aa: ASSSGRDSGSEAF
j_call: TRBJ1-1; d_call: TRBD1; v_call: TRBV6-5; cdr3_aa: ASWDRLTEAF
j_call: TRBJ2-5; d_call: TRBD2; v_call: TRBV19; cdr3_aa: ASSTSGAWVQY